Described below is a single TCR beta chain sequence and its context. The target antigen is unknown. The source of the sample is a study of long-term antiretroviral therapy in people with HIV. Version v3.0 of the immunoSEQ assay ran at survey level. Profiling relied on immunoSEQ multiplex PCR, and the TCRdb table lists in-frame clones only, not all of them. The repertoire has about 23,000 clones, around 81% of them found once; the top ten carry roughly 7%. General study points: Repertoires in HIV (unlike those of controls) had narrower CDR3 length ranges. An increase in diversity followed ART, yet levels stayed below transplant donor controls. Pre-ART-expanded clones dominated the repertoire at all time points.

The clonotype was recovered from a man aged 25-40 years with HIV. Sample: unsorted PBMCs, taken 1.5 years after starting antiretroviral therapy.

CDR3 protein: CAISESVNSGNTIYF. CDR3 DNA sequence: TGTGCCATCAGTGAGTCGGTTAACTCTGGAAACACCATATATTTT. The chain carries TRBV10-3 and TRBJ1-3, with no clear D. This CDR3 is 15 amino acids long. Trimming shortened V by 0 bases and J by 0 bases, and 6 bases separated the two germline ends. Germline-derived CDR1 and CDR2 are ENHRY and SYGVKD.